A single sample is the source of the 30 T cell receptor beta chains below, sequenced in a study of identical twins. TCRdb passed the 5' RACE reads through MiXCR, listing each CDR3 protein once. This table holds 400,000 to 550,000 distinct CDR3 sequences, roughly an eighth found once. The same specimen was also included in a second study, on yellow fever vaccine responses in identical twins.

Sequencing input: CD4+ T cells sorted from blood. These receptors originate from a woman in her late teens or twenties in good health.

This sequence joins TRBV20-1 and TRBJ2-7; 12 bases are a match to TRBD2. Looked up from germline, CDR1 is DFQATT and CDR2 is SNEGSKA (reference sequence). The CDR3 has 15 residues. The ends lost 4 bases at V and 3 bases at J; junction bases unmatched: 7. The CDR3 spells CSATSGGAVRYEQYF. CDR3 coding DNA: TGCAGTGCTACTAGCGGGGGGGCAGTACGCTACGAGCAGTACTTC.

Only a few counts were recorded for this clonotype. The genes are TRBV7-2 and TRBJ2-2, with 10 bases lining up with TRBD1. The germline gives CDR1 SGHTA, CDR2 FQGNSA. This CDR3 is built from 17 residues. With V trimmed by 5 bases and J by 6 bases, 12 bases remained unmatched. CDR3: CASSPRKTDRGAGELFF. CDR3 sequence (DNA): TGTGCCAGCAGCCCCAGAAAAACGGACAGGGGGGCCGGGGAGCTGTTTTTT.

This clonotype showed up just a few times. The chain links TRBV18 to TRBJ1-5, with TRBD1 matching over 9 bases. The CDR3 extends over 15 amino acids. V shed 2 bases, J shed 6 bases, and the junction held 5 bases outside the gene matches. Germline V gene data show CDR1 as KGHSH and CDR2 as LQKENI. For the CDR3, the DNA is TGTGCCAGCTCACCAATACAGGGGGCCGCTCAGCCCCAGCATTTT. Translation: CASSPIQGAAQPQHF. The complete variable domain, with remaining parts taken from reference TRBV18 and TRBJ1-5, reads NAGVMQNPRHLVRRRGQEARLRCSPMKGHSHVYWYRQLPEEGLKFMVYLQKENIIDESGMPKERFSAEFPKEGPSILRIQQVVRGDSAAYFCASSPIQGAAQPQHFGDGTRLSIL.

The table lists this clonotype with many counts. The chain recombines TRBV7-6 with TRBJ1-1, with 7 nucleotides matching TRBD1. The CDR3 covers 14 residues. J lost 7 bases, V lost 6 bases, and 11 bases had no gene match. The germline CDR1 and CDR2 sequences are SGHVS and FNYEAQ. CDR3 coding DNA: TGTGCCAGCAGTCGTGTCCCGGGACAGAATGAAGCTTTCTTT. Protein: CASSRVPGQNEAFF.

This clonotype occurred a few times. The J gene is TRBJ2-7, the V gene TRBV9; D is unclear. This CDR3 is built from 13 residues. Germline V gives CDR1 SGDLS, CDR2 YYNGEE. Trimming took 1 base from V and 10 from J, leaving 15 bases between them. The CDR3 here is CASSVYGASPQYF. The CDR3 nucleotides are TGTGCCAGCAGCGTATACGGTGCCAGCCCTCAGTACTTC.

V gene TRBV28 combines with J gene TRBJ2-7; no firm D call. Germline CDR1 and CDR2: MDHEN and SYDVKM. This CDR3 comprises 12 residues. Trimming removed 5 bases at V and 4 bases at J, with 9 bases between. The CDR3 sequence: CASSQARYEQYF. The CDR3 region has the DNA TGTGCCAGCAGTCAAGCTCGATACGAGCAGTACTTC.

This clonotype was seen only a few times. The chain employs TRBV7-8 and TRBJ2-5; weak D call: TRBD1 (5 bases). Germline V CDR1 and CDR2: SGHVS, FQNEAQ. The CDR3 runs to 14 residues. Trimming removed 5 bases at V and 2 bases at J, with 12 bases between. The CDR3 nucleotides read TGTGCCAGCAGCCTCCGACAGAAACAAGAGACCCAGTACTTC. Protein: CASSLRQKQETQYF.

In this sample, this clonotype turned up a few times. The CDR3 here is CSAKTPMGQGKWDEQFF. CDR3 sequence (DNA): TGCAGTGCTAAAACACCCATGGGACAGGGGAAGTGGGATGAGCAGTTCTTC. The rearrangement joins TRBV20-1 to TRBJ2-1; 10 bases align to TRBD1. The V gene end was trimmed by 4 bases and the J gene end by 8 bases; junction bases not matched to a gene: 17. Germline V gene sequence: CDR1 DFQATT, CDR2 SNEGSKA (reference sequence). This CDR3 is 17 amino acids long.

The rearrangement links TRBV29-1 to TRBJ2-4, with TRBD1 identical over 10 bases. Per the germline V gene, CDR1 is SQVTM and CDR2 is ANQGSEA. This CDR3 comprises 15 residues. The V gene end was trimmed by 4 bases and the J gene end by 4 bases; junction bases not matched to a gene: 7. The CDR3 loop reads CSVGTTGGWKNIQYF. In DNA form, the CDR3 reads TGCAGCGTTGGAACGACAGGGGGCTGGAAAAACATTCAGTACTTC.

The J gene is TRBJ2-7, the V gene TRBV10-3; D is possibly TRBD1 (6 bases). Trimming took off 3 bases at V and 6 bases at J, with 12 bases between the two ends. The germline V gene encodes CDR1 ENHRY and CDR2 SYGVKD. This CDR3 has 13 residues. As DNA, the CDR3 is TGTGCCATCAGTGAAGTGGGGGCTGGCGAGCAGTACTTC. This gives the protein CAISEVGAGEQYF.

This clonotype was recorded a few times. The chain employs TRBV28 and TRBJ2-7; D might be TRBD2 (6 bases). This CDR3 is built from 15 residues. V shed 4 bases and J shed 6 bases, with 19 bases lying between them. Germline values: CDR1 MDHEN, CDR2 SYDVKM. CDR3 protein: CASSSNTGLDSEQYF. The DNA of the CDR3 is TGTGCCAGCAGTTCTAATACGGGACTTGATTCCGAGCAGTACTTC.

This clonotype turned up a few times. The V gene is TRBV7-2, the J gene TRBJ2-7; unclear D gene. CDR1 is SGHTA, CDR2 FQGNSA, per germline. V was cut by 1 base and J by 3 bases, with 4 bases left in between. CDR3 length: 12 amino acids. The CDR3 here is CASSLVFYEQYF. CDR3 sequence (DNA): TGTGCCAGCAGCTTAGTATTCTACGAGCAGTACTTC.

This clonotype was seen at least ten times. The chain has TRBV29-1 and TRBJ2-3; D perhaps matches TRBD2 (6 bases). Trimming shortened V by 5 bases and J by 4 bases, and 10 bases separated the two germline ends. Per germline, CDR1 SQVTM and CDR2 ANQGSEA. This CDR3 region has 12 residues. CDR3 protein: CSVLGGADTQYF. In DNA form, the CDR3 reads TGCAGCGTTCTGGGAGGCGCAGATACGCAGTATTTT.

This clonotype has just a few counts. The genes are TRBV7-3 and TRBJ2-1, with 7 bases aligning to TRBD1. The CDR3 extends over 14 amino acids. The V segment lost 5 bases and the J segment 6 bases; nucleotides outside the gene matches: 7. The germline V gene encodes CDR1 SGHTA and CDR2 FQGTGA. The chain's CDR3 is CASSRTGTANEQFF. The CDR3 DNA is TGTGCCAGCAGCAGAACCGGGACAGCCAATGAGCAGTTCTTC.

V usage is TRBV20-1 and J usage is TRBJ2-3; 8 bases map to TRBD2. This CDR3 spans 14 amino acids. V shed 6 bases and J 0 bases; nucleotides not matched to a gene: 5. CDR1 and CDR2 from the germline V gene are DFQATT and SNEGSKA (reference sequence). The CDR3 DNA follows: TGCAGTGCACCGACTAGCGTGAGCACAGATACGCAGTATTTT. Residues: CSAPTSVSTDTQYF.

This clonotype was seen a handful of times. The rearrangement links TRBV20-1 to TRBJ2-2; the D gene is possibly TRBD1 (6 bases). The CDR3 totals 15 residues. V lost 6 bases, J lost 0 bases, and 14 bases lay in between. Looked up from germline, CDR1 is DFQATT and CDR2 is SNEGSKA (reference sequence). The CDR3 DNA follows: TGCAGTGCGATTCACGGGACAACGAACACCGGGGAGCTGTTTTTT. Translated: CSAIHGTTNTGELFF.

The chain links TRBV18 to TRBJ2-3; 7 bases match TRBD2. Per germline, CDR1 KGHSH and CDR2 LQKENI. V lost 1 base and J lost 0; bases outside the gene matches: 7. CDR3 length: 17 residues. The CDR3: CASSPRASGASTDTQYF. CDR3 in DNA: TGTGCCAGCTCACCACGAGCGAGCGGGGCTAGCACAGATACGCAGTATTTT.

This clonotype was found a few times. CDR3 bases: TGTGCCAGCAGCGAAGGACTAGCGGGGGGGCCCTATGAGCAGTTCTTC. Residues: CASSEGLAGGPYEQFF. V and J are TRBV7-2 and TRBJ2-1, with 15 bases identical to TRBD2. Germline CDR1 reads SGHTA; CDR2 reads FQGNSA. The CDR3 contains 16 residues. The V segment lost 5 bases and the J segment 8 bases; nucleotides outside the gene matches: 7.

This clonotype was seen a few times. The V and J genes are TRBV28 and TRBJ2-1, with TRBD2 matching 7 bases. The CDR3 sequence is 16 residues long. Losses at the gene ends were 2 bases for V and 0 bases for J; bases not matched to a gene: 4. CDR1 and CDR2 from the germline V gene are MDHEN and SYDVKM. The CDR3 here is CASSLVLALSYNEQFF. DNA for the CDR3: TGTGCCAGCAGTTTAGTACTAGCGCTCTCCTACAATGAGCAGTTCTTC.

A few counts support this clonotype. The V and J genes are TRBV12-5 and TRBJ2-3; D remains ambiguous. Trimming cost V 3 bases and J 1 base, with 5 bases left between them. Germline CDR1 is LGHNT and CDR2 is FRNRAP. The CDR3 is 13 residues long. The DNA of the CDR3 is TGTGCTAGTGGTTTTTACGGCACAGATACGCAGTATTTT. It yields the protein CASGFYGTDTQYF.

The CDR3 loop is CASSQDRGGSYGYTF. The CDR3 nucleotides are TGTGCCAGCAGCCAAGACAGGGGCGGTAGCTATGGCTACACCTTC. The V and J genes are TRBV3-1 and TRBJ1-2, with D possibly being TRBD1 (6 bases). The CDR3 has 15 residues. From germline, CDR1 is LGHDT and CDR2 YNNKEL (reference sequence). Trimming took 0 bases from V and 4 from J, leaving 12 bases between them.

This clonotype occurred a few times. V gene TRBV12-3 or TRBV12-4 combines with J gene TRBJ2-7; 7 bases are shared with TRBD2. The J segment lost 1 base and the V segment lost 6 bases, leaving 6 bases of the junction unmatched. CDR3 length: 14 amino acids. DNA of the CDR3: TGTGCCAGCAGACAGACTAGCCTTTCCTACGAGCAGTACTTC. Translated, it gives CASRQTSLSYEQYF.

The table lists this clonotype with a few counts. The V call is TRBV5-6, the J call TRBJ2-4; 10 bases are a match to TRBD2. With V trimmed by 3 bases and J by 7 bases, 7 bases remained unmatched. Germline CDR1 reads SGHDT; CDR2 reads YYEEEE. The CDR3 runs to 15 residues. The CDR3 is CASSSLERGGNIQYF. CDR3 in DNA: TGTGCCAGCAGCTCCCTGGAGCGGGGGGGGAACATTCAGTACTTC.

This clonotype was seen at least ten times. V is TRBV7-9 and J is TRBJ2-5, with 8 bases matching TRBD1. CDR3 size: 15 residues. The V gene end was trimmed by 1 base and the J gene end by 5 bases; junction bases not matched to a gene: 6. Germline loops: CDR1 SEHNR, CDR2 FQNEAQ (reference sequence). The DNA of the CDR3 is TGTGCCAGCAGCTTAGGGACAGGGCCGGGGGAGACCCAGTACTTC. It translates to CASSLGTGPGETQYF.

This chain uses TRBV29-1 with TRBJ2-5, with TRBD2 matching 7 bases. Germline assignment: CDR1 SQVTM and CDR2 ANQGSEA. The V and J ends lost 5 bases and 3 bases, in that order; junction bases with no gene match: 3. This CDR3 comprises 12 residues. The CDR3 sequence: CSVNSGEETQYF. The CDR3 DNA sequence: TGCAGCGTTAACAGCGGGGAAGAGACCCAGTACTTC. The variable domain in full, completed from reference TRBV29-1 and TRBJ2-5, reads SAVISQKPSRDICQRGTSLTIQCQVDSQVTMMFWYRQQPGQSLTLIATANQGSEATYESGFVIDKFPISRPNLTFSTLTVSNMSPEDSSIYLCSVNSGEETQYFGPGTRLLVL.

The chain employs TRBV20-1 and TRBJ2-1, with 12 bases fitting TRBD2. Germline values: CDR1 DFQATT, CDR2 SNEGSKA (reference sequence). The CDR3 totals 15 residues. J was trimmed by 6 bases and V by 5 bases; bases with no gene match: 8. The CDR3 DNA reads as TGCAGTGCTGACTCTCTAGCGGGAGGGCGCAATGAGCAGTTCTTC. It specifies CSADSLAGGRNEQFF.

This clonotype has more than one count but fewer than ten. The CDR3 loop is CASSLDFMNEQYF. The CDR3 DNA reads as TGTGCCAGCAGCTTGGACTTCATGAACGAGCAGTACTTC. This chain links TRBV7-8 with TRBJ2-7; a weak D match, TRBD2 (5 bases). CDR1 SGHVS and CDR2 FQNEAQ come from the germline V gene. V dropped 3 bases and J dropped 5 bases, with 11 bases sitting between them. The CDR3 covers 13 residues.

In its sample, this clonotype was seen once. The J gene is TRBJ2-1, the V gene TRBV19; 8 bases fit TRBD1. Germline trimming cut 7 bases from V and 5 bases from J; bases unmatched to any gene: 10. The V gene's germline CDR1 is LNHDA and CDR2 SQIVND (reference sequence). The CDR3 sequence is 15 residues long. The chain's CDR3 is CASTNRGARNNEQFF. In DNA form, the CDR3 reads TGTGCCAGTACGAACAGGGGGGCCAGAAACAATGAGCAGTTCTTC. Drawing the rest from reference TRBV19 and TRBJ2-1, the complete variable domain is DGGITQSPKYLFRKEGQNVTLSCEQNLNHDAMYWYRQDPGQGLRLIYYSQIVNDFQKGDIAEGYSVSREKKESFPLTVTSAQKNPTAFYLCASTNRGARNNEQFFGPGTRLTVL.

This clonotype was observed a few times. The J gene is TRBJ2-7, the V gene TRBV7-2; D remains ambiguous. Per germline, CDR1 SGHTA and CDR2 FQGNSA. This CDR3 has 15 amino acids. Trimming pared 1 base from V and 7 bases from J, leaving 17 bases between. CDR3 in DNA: TGTGCCAGCAGCTTAGTCGGACCTATAGCCTTGGAGCAGTACTTC. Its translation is CASSLVGPIALEQYF.

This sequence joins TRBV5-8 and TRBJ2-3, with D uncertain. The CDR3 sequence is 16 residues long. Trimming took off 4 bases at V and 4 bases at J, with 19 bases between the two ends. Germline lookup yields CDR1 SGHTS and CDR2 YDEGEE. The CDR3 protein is CASSLKTVRSSDTQYF. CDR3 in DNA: TGTGCCAGCAGCCTGAAGACCGTCCGCAGCTCAGATACGCAGTATTTT.